This T cell receptor beta chain emerged from a study of blood T cell repertoires in COVID-19. V dropped 5 bases and J dropped 3; count of bases not matched to a gene: 4. The CDR3 spans 15 residues. Germline-derived CDR1 and CDR2 are SGHTA and FQGNSA. The protocol was immunoSEQ multiplex PCR, while the TCRdb copy is restricted to in-frame clones and leaves out a portion. The sample carries approximately 360,000 clones, 83% recorded once. The chain joins TRBV7-2 to TRBJ1-4, with 9 bases aligning to TRBD1. The TCR was taken from a woman aged 45-65 years who had recovered from COVID-19. The sequencing sample was made of PBMCs or T cells enriched from blood (not recorded which). The CDR3 DNA is TGTGCCAGCAGCCCCGGGGACAGGGCTAATGAAAAACTGTTTTTT. It specifies CASSPGDRANEKLFF.